The TCR beta chain under discussion was sequenced for a study of blood T cell repertoires in COVID-19. Between the trimmed V and J ends, which lost 5 bases and 1 base, there was a span of 12 bases. Germline-derived CDR1 and CDR2 are SGHVS and FQNEAQ. This CDR3 spans 14 amino acids. Authors' analysis steps: By means of reference gene primer amplification, nucleated cell counts were estimated. The method was immunoSEQ multiplex PCR; TCRdb's version includes in-frame clones alone and lacks a portion of them. The V and J calls and clone size come from that table; D and trimming were worked out from the DNA. The sample shows 140,000 to 150,000 clones, 84% of them seen only once.

This TCR derives from a man aged 30 to 45 with COVID-19, enrolled during active disease. Sequenced input: peripheral blood. V and J are TRBV7-8 and TRBJ2-7, with D possibly TRBD1 on 6 matching bases. The CDR3 region is CASSARDISYEQYF. The CDR3 DNA follows: TGTGCCAGCAGCGCACGGGACATTTCCTACGAGCAGTACTTC.